Listed below are T cell receptor beta chains from one sample, sequenced in a study of control samples from healthy donors and cancer patients. Assay used: immunoSEQ multiplex PCR; TCRdb lists only in-frame clones, some missing. The sample has roughly 51,000 clones; around 90% are singletons. The sequenced material came from PBMCs. All receptors come from a man in his forties or fifties with colorectal cancer. Both conserved end residues are part of each CDR3. The D gene is left open where the match is weak. Expanded clones are given a class, and other clones once, few, many or no size at all.

TRBV7-6	.	TRBJ2-1	.	TGTGCCAGCAGCTTCCCCTTCGGCCTCTGGGTCTTC	CASSFPFGLWVF
TRBV27	TRBD1	TRBJ2-7	.	TGTGCCAGCAGTTTAGCGATACAGGGGTACGAGCAGTACTTC	CASSLAIQGYEQYF
TRBV28	TRBD2	TRBJ2-7	.	TGTGCCAGCAGTCTCGGGACTAGCGGGAGGCCGAGCTCCTACGAGCAGTACTTC	CASSLGTSGRPSSYEQYF
TRBV12-3/TRBV12-4	.	TRBJ2-7	.	TGTGCCAGCAGTTTCGGTTACGAGCAGTACTTC	CASSFGYEQYF
TRBV7-9	.	TRBJ2-7	few	TGTGCCAGCAGCGGGTCCGAGGCCTACGAGCAGTACTTC	CASSGSEAYEQYF
TRBV6-1	.	TRBJ2-5	.	TGTGCCAGCAGTGAAGTCCCTCAAGAGACCCAGTACTTC	CASSEVPQETQYF
TRBV5-6	TRBD2	TRBJ2-1	.	TGTGCCAGCAGCTTCGTAGCGGGCAGCTACAATGAGCAGTTCTTC	CASSFVAGSYNEQFF
TRBV7-2	TRBD1	TRBJ2-2	.	TGTGCCAGCAGCAGACGAACAGGGGGCCACACCGGGGAGCTGTTTTTT	CASSRRTGGHTGELFF
TRBV3-1/TRBV3-2	TRBD1	TRBJ1-5	.	TGTGCCAGCAGCCAACGACAGGGCAGTCAGCCCCAGCATTTT	CASSQRQGSQPQHF
TRBV5-6	.	TRBJ1-3	.	TGTGCCAGCAACCCCTGGGGGGTTGGAAACACCATATATTTT	CASNPWGVGNTIYF
TRBV28	TRBD1	TRBJ2-7	.	TGTGCCAGCAGTTTCCTAGGGACAGGGGTGAACGAGCAGTACTTC	CASSFLGTGVNEQYF
TRBV3-1/TRBV3-2	.	TRBJ1-1	.	TGTGCCAGCAGCCAAGAAAGGGGGAGCGCTGAAGCTTTCTTT	CASSQERGSAEAFF
TRBV5-1	.	TRBJ2-2	once	TGCGCCAGCAGCTTGGCAGGGGAAACCGGGGAGCTGTTTTTT	CASSLAGETGELFF
TRBV12-3/TRBV12-4	.	TRBJ2-3	.	TGTGCCAGCAGTTTTCAGGGGCATACGCAGTATTTT	CASSFQGHTQYF
TRBV3-1/TRBV3-2	.	TRBJ2-7	.	TGTGCCAGCAGCCACCGGTTAGGTTGGGAGCAGTACTTC	CASSHRLGWEQYF
TRBV28	.	TRBJ1-1	.	TGTGCCACCAGTTTCGATGTGGGATTGAACACTGAAGCTTTCTTT	CATSFDVGLNTEAFF
TRBV6-6	TRBD2	TRBJ2-1	.	TGTGCCAGCACCCCTAGCGGGAGGATCAATGAGCAGTTCTTC	CASTPSGRINEQFF
TRBV18	.	TRBJ2-7	.	TGTGCCAGCTCACCACAGTTCTCCTACGAGCAGTACTTC	CASSPQFSYEQYF
TRBV11-2	TRBD1	TRBJ2-7	.	TGTGCCAGCAGCATGACAGGGTTGTACGAGCAGTACTTC	CASSMTGLYEQYF
TRBV4-3	.	TRBJ2-7	once	TGCGCCAGCAGCCAGACGACAATTGGGGAGCAGTACTTC	CASSQTTIGEQYF
TRBV19	.	TRBJ1-1	.	TGTGCCAGTAGTCGGACAGCTCTCATGAACACTGAAGCTTTCTTT	CASSRTALMNTEAFF
TRBV4-3	TRBD1	TRBJ1-4	.	TGCGCCAGCAGCCGGGACAGGGGAGGGGAAAAACTGTTTTTT	CASSRDRGGEKLFF
TRBV4-1	.	TRBJ2-2	.	TGCGCCAGCAGCCCGGACTCCTACACCGGGGAGCTGTTTTTT	CASSPDSYTGELFF
TRBV28	.	TRBJ2-5	.	TGTGCCAGCACCTTCGACCGAGGGACCCAGTACTTC	CASTFDRGTQYF
TRBV3-1/TRBV3-2	.	TRBJ2-2	.	TGTGCCAGCAGCCAAGGGGGAAACACCGGGGAGCTGTTTTTT	CASSQGGNTGELFF
TRBV5-1	.	TRBJ1-5	.	TGCGCCAGCAGCTTGGGCGGGGGGGACGGCAATCAGCCCCAGCATTTT	CASSLGGGDGNQPQHF
TRBV30	TRBD2	TRBJ2-1	.	TGTGCCTGGAGTACCCCCGGGACTAGCGGGAGTGGTGAGCAGTTCTTC	CAWSTPGTSGSGEQFF
TRBV7-9	TRBD1	TRBJ1-2	once	TGTGCCAGCAGCTGGACAGGACCGAACTATGGCTACACCTTC	CASSWTGPNYGYTF
TRBV15	TRBD1	TRBJ1-5	.	TGTGCCACCAGCAGGGCAGGGGGCGCGTCTCAGCCCCAGCATTTT	CATSRAGGASQPQHF
TRBV6-4	.	TRBJ2-2	once	TGTGCCAGCAGTGATCATGGGACGGAAAACACCGGGGAGCTGTTTTTT	CASSDHGTENTGELFF
TRBV7-9	.	TRBJ1-2	.	TGTGCCAGCAGCATAGACCAAACCTATGGCTACACCTTC	CASSIDQTYGYTF
TRBV19	.	TRBJ1-2	.	TGTGCCAGTAGTGCGGGGTACGGCTATGGCTACACCTTC	CASSAGYGYGYTF
TRBV30	.	TRBJ2-1	.	TGTGCCTGGAGAAAACCGCAGGGAAATGAGCAGTTCTTC	CAWRKPQGNEQFF